A single sample is the source of the 8 T cell receptor beta chains below, sequenced in a study of blood T cell repertoires in COVID-19. Measured with immunoSEQ multiplex PCR; TCRdb has only the in-frame clones, and not every one. This table has some 99,000 clones, around three quarters appearing once. Sample: peripheral blood. The receptors originated from a human donor in a cohort sampled during active or convalescent COVID-19.

The rearrangement joins TRBV28 to TRBJ2-5; the match to TRBD1 covers 9 bases. Germline V gene lookup returns CDR1 MDHEN and CDR2 SYDVKM. V was pared by 7 bases and J by 5 bases, with 8 bases of the junction left unmatched. This CDR3 contains 14 residues. The CDR3 DNA reads as TGTGCCAGCAAAACCGGGACAGGGATCGAGACCCAGTACTTC. Residues: CASKTGTGIETQYF.

This clone was picked up one time. The genes are TRBV27 and TRBJ1-5; perhaps TRBD1 as D (5 bases). Trimming removed 5 bases from V and 5 bases from J, with 10 bases in between. CDR1 and CDR2 from the germline V gene are MNHEY and SMNVEV (reference sequence). The length of the CDR3 is 13 residues. CDR3 region: CASSHRFDQPQHF. Written as DNA, the CDR3 is TGTGCCAGCAGTCACAGGTTTGATCAGCCCCAGCATTTT.

The chain employs TRBV6-2 or TRBV6-3 and TRBJ1-1; TRBD1 matches 8 bases. J was trimmed by 5 bases and V by 5 bases; bases with no gene match: 7. CDR1 and CDR2 from the germline V gene are MNHEY and SVGEGT. This CDR3 spans 14 amino acids. DNA for the CDR3: TGTGCCAGCAGTACCCAGGGGGCTTGGACTGAAGCTTTCTTT. Its translation: CASSTQGAWTEAFF.

The chain carries TRBV6-2 or TRBV6-3 and TRBJ2-7; 8 bases match TRBD2. The ends lost 6 bases at V and 10 bases at J; junction bases unmatched: 5. CDR1 and CDR2 (germline): MNHEY, SVGEGT. The CDR3 contains 11 residues. CDR3 DNA: TGTGCCAGCAGCCCCGGGAGGGAACAGTACTTC. It codes for CASSPGREQYF.

The chain carries TRBV5-1 and TRBJ1-2; 8 bases line up with TRBD1. With 3 bases clipped from V and 11 bases from J, the junction kept 9 bases outside the gene matches. Germline CDR1 SGHRS, CDR2 YFSETQ. The CDR3 spans 13 residues. Here the CDR3 reads CASSSDDRGGYTF. The CDR3 DNA is TGCGCCAGCAGCTCGGACGACAGGGGAGGTTACACCTTC.

The chain has TRBV29-1 and TRBJ2-7; 8 bases map to TRBD2. After removal of 1 base from V and 7 bases from J, the junction contained 3 bases not matched to a gene. The CDR3 loop spans 12 amino acids. Germline loops: CDR1 SQVTM, CDR2 ANQGSEA. The CDR3 region has the DNA TGCAGCGTTGAAGTACTAGCGGATGAGCAGTACTTC. Protein sequence: CSVEVLADEQYF.

The rearrangement links TRBV19 to TRBJ2-5; perhaps TRBD1 as D (5 bases). Trimming stripped 0 bases from V and 5 bases from J, with 16 bases between. The CDR3 length is 16 residues. In germline, CDR1 is LNHDA, CDR2 SQIVND (reference sequence). The CDR3 loop is CASSIDGAQYGETQYF. The CDR3 bases are TGTGCCAGTAGTATAGATGGGGCACAGTACGGGGAGACCCAGTACTTC.

This rearrangement joins TRBV29-1 to TRBJ2-7; 10 positions agree with TRBD2. CDR3 length: 15 amino acids. J was trimmed by 3 bases and V by 5 bases; bases with no gene match: 10. Germline CDR1 reads SQVTM; CDR2 reads ANQGSEA. CDR3 amino acids: CSVSGSGTSVYEQYF. As DNA, the CDR3 is TGCAGCGTTTCCGGGTCCGGGACTAGCGTCTACGAGCAGTACTTC.